What follows is one T cell receptor beta chain and its context. Its antigen remains unknown. The data stem from a study of T cell responses to AZD1222 COVID-19 vaccine. Overall study findings and caveats: Clonal diversity may have been underestimated in mostly white British donors.

TCRdb keeps only in-frame clones here, not all; method: immunoSEQ multiplex PCR. The table includes about 120,000 clones, roughly 84% detected once. There are 16 residues in the CDR3. The V end was cut by 4 bases, the J end by 4 bases, with 19 bases between. CDR1 and CDR2 from the germline V gene are MNHNY and SVGAGI (reference sequence). The source material was peripheral blood, sampled on day 0 of AZD1222 vaccination. The rearrangement joins TRBV6-6 to TRBJ1-2; perhaps TRBD1 as D (5 bases). The TCR was taken from an adult in good health. CDR3 sequence (DNA): TGTGCCAGCAGTTCCCGGAACGCAGGGTCCAGCTATGGCTACACCTTC. This sequence encodes CASSSRNAGSSYGYTF.